This T cell receptor (beta chain) emerged from a study of CXCR3-negative and CXCR3-positive naive CD8 T cells. Concerning this clonotype itself: Its antigen is currently unknown.

Germline loops: CDR1 MDHEN, CDR2 SYDVKM. The CDR3 is 14 amino acids. The libraries of TRB cDNA were constructed through 5' RACE using UMI labels. Reprocessing the 5' RACE reads, TCRdb reports a single entry for every CDR3 protein and omits DNA. The ten top clones account for less than 0.55%, within a sample of 100,000 to 150,000 distinct CDR3 sequences. General observations from the study: Diversity in memory CD8+ cells fell much lower than the comparably high levels seen in both naive subsets.

The chain is built from TRBV28 and TRBJ2-7; the TCRdb D gene call, TRBD1, has no DNA to confirm it. This receptor was taken from a human donor in good health. Some clones in this sample may be carry-over from other donors' samples. Source material: naive CXCR3- CD8+ T cells from blood. Documented subset: CD45RO-CCR7+CD27+CD95- naive CD8+ T cells lacking CXCR3 (TNR3-). The CDR3 sequence is CASSFLQGKYEQYF.